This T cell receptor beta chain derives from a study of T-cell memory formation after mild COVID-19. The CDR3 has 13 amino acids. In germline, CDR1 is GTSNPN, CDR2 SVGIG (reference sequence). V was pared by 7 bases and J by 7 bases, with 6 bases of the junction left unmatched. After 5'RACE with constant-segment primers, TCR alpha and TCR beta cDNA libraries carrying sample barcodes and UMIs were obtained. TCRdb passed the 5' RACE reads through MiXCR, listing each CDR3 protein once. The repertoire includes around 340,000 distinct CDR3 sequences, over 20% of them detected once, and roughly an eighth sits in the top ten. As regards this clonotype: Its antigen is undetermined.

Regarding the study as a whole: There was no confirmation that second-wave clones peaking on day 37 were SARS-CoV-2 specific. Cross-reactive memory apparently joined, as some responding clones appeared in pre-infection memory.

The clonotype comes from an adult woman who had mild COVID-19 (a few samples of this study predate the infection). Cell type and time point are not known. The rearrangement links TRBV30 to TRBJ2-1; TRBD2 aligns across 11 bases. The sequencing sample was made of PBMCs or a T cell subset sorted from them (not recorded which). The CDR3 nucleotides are TGTGCCTTTATAGCGGGAGGGCTTAATGAGCAGTTCTTC. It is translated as CAFIAGGLNEQFF.